This passage covers 30 T cell receptor beta chains from one sample sequenced in a study of T cells after yellow fever vaccination. TCRdb ran MiXCR on the 5' RACE reads and lists one entry per CDR3 protein. This table holds 200,000 to 300,000 distinct CDR3 sequences, roughly 6.2% found once. The specimen was CD4+ T cells sorted from PBMCs, collected on the day of the yellow fever booster vaccination. The receptors derive from a man between 25 and 39 years old who received the YFV17D yellow fever vaccine.

The genes are TRBV20-1 and TRBJ2-3, with D perhaps matching TRBD2 (6 bases). CDR1 and CDR2 (germline): DFQATT, SNEGSKA (reference sequence). The ends were cut back, 4 bases at V and 3 bases at J, with 23 bases in the middle. This CDR3 is built from 17 residues. The CDR3 coding sequence is TGCAGTGCTATCACGGGAGTTTCGGCTTTTAGGACAGATACGCAGTATTTT. Protein: CSAITGVSAFRTDTQYF.

CDR3 sequence reads: CSARNQGATGELFF. CDR3 DNA: TGCAGTGCTAGAAATCAGGGCGCCACCGGGGAGCTGTTTTTT. This chain connects TRBV20-1 to TRBJ2-2; perhaps TRBD1 as D (5 bases). V lost 2 bases and J lost 4, with 11 bases in between. The germline CDR1 and CDR2 sequences are DFQATT and SNEGSKA (reference sequence). The CDR3 runs 14 residues.

To note about this clonotype: The junction does not match germline at one end; this may be a read error. The chain joins TRBV20-1 to TRBJ2-1; TRBD2 aligns across 11 bases. Germline loops: CDR1 DFQATT, CDR2 SNEGSKA (reference sequence). The CDR3 spans 15 residues. CDR3 coding DNA: TGCAGTGCCAGAGAGCTGGTAGCGGGAGGGAATGAGCAGTTCTTC. Translated, it gives CSARELVAGGNEQFF.

This clonotype was counted only a few times. Mismatch with germline at one junction end may stem from a read error. This rearrangement joins TRBV11-1 to TRBJ2-5; 12 bases are a match to TRBD2. CDR1 SGHAT and CDR2 FQDESV come from the germline V gene (reference sequence). The CDR3 spans 18 residues. The CDR3 bases are TGTGCCAGCACCTTACTAGCGGGAGGCCACGTCGGATTCGAGACCCAGTACTTC. Protein product: CASTLLAGGHVGFETQYF.

There are many counts of this clonotype. The gene calls are TRBV10-3 and TRBJ2-7, with 11 bases fitting TRBD2. The trim removed 11 bases at V and 4 bases at J, leaving 10 bases unmatched. CDR1 and CDR2 from the germline V gene are ENHRY and SYGVKD. The CDR3 spans 14 residues. CDR3 loop: CAAKGLAGPYEQYF. For the CDR3, the DNA is TGTGCCGCCAAAGGACTAGCGGGCCCTTACGAGCAGTACTTC.

The chain couples TRBV14 to TRBJ2-7; TRBD2 might be the D (6 bases). The CDR3 runs 15 residues. CDR1 and CDR2 from the germline V gene are SGHDN and FVKESK. Trimming pared 1 base from V and 0 bases from J, leaving 10 bases between. The DNA of the CDR3 is TGTGCCAGCAGCCAAGGCGGGACTGCCTCCTACGAGCAGTACTTC. Translated: CASSQGGTASYEQYF.

This clonotype appeared many times. CDR3 sequence: CASSADYYEQYF. DNA for the CDR3: TGTGCCAGCAGTGCCGACTATTACGAGCAGTACTTC. The chain combines TRBV2 with TRBJ2-7; D may be TRBD2 (5 bases). The germline CDR1 and CDR2 sequences are SNHLY and FYNNEI. This CDR3 region has 12 residues. The V gene lost 4 bases and the J gene lost 4 bases, with 8 bases spanning the gap.

This clonotype was counted between two and nine times. This chain joins TRBV4-3 and TRBJ2-1, with TRBD2 matching 10 bases. The CDR3 runs to 16 residues. The V and J ends lost 2 bases and 6 bases, in that order; junction bases with no gene match: 7. Per the germline V gene, CDR1 is LGHNA and CDR2 is YSLEER. The CDR3 coding sequence is TGCGCCAGCAGCCAACATACTAGCGGGGCCCCCAATGAGCAGTTCTTC. This sequence encodes CASSQHTSGAPNEQFF.

The sample holds many counts of this clonotype. This chain links TRBV5-1 with TRBJ2-1; TRBD2 matches at 14 bases. This CDR3 contains 20 residues. The V segment lost 1 base and the J segment 9 bases; nucleotides outside the gene matches: 18. CDR1 and CDR2 from the germline V gene are SGHRS and YFSETQ. The DNA for the CDR3 is TGCGCCAGCAGCTTGAGGAGGGAGGCTCGACTAGCGGGAGGGCCGATTGAGCAGTTCTTC. Translating gives CASSLRREARLAGGPIEQFF.

This clonotype was observed many times. This chain uses TRBV6-1 with TRBJ2-3; no definite D call. Germline lookup yields CDR1 MNHNS and CDR2 SASEGT. The CDR3 loop spans 15 amino acids. In DNA, the CDR3 is TGTGGAGTCGGTCATAGAACGGTGGGCACAGATACGCAGTATTTT. The encoded protein is CGVGHRTVGTDTQYF.

This clonotype showed up many times. The chain has TRBV7-2 and TRBJ2-1; D unresolved. The CDR3 has 14 amino acids. In germline, CDR1 is SGHTA, CDR2 FQGNSA. Trimming shortened V by 5 bases and J by 0 bases, and 8 bases separated the two germline ends. The CDR3 DNA reads TGTGCCAGCAGCCCGTCTAGCTCCTACAATGAGCAGTTCTTC. This encodes CASSPSSSYNEQFF.

This clonotype showed up many times. The chain recombines TRBV20-1 with TRBJ2-7; 10 bases line up with TRBD2. Losses at the gene ends were 5 bases for V and 3 bases for J; bases not matched to a gene: 10. Germline CDR1 DFQATT, CDR2 SNEGSKA (reference sequence). CDR3 length: 15 amino acids. Here the CDR3 reads CSAVVAGGRNYEQYF. CDR3 in DNA: TGCAGTGCTGTGGTAGCGGGGGGTAGGAACTACGAGCAGTACTTC.

This clonotype was counted only a few times. This chain uses TRBV15 with TRBJ2-3, with D perhaps TRBD2 (6 bases). The germline V gene has CDR1 LNHNV and CDR2 YYDKDF (reference sequence). V lost 0 bases, J lost 6 bases, and 22 bases lay in between. The CDR3 runs to 18 residues. CDR3 DNA sequence: TGTGCCACCAGCAGAGATTGGGGAGGTAGCGGCGAAGCCGATACGCAGTATTTT. Its protein product is CATSRDWGGSGEADTQYF.

The rearrangement uses TRBV5-5 and TRBJ2-7, with D uncertain. V was pared by 4 bases and J by 2 bases, with 16 bases between. The CDR3 totals 15 residues. The V gene's germline CDR1 is SGHKS and CDR2 YYEKEE (reference sequence). The CDR3 protein is CASSPTVGVAYEQYF. The CDR3 nucleotides read TGTGCCAGCAGCCCCACCGTTGGGGTCGCCTACGAGCAGTACTTC.

This clonotype turned up a few times. The chain carries TRBV20-1 and TRBJ1-3, with D possibly matching TRBD1 (5 bases). Germline V CDR1 and CDR2: DFQATT, SNEGSKA (reference sequence). This CDR3 has 13 residues. V was shortened by 4 bases and J by 3 bases, with 10 bases between the two germline ends. The CDR3 region has the DNA TGCAGTGCTATTCGGGGACGTGGAAACACCATATATTTT. Protein: CSAIRGRGNTIYF.

The chain carries TRBV7-2 and TRBJ1-6; possible D gene TRBD1, 5 bases. V lost 3 bases to trimming and J lost 7 bases, with 10 bases between them. This CDR3 comprises 14 residues. Germline CDR1 SGHTA, CDR2 FQGNSA. The CDR3 DNA is TGTGCCAGCAGCTTTCCCAGGGACAATTCACCCCTCCACTTT. Translation gives CASSFPRDNSPLHF.

The rearrangement links TRBV12-3 or TRBV12-4 to TRBJ2-5; no clear D. With 2 bases removed from V and 5 bases from J, the gap between germline ends came to 9 bases. The CDR3 sequence is 13 residues long. CDR3 sequence: CASSLPPAETQYF. DNA of the CDR3: TGTGCCAGCAGTTTACCCCCCGCCGAGACCCAGTACTTC.

The chain joins TRBV29-1 to TRBJ2-1, with 16 nucleotides matching TRBD2. Germline-derived CDR1 and CDR2 are SQVTM and ANQGSEA. This CDR3 has 14 residues. Trimming cost V 8 bases and J 9 bases; bases outside gene matches: 7. The CDR3 loop reads CSMGTSGRAREQFF. CDR3 in DNA: TGCAGCATGGGGACTAGCGGGAGGGCCCGTGAGCAGTTCTTC.

Ten or more counts support this clonotype. The rearrangement links TRBV20-1 to TRBJ2-5; 9 nucleotides line up with TRBD2. Losses at the gene ends were 6 bases for V and 4 bases for J; bases not matched to a gene: 6. The germline CDR1 and CDR2 sequences are DFQATT and SNEGSKA (reference sequence). This CDR3 region has 13 residues. The CDR3 DNA reads TGCAGTGCACCGCGGGAGGGTGGAGAGACCCAGTACTTC. Translation: CSAPREGGETQYF.

The chain carries TRBV6-5 and TRBJ2-7, with a weak D call TRBD1 (6 bases). V shed 5 bases and J shed 2 bases, with 13 bases lying between them. This CDR3 is built from 14 residues. CDR1 is MNHEY and CDR2 is SVGAGI in the germline V gene. This CDR3 reads CASSTGTPTYEQYF. CDR3 sequence (DNA): TGTGCCAGCAGTACCGGGACACCTACCTACGAGCAGTACTTC.

The rearrangement links TRBV12-3 or TRBV12-4 to TRBJ2-7; 8 bases are a match to TRBD1. The CDR3 extends over 14 amino acids. Germline trimming cut 5 bases from V and 3 bases from J; bases unmatched to any gene: 6. CDR3 DNA sequence: TGTGCCAGCAGTCCACAGGGGGTAATCTACGAGCAGTACTTC. Encoded protein: CASSPQGVIYEQYF.

This clonotype was counted many times. CDR3 sequence: CASSSQWELFF. CDR3 in DNA: TGTGCCAGCAGCTCTCAATGGGAGCTGTTTTTT. This chain uses TRBV5-5 with TRBJ2-2, with unresolved D. This CDR3 has 11 amino acids. The germline CDR1 and CDR2 sequences are SGHKS and YYEKEE (reference sequence). V was shortened by 3 bases and J by 9 bases, with 6 bases between the two germline ends.

Many counts were recorded for this clonotype. The rearrangement joins TRBV11-2 to TRBJ1-2; perhaps TRBD1 as D (5 bases). This CDR3 has 12 residues. Trimming shortened V by 5 bases and J by 7 bases, and 11 bases separated the two germline ends. Germline CDR1 reads SGHAT; CDR2 reads FQNNGV. In DNA form, the CDR3 reads TGTGCCAGCAGCCCTTCAGGGTTTGGCTACACCTTC. Its translation: CASSPSGFGYTF.

The chain carries TRBV24-1 and TRBJ2-3, with 8 bases aligning to TRBD2. CDR1 and CDR2 from the germline V gene are KGHDR and SFDVKD. The CDR3 totals 14 residues. V was clipped by 3 bases and J by 9 bases; unmatched bases: 7. In DNA form, the CDR3 reads TGTGCCACCAGTGATCCTCTCGGGGGGGGAACGCAGTATTTT. Its translation: CATSDPLGGGTQYF.

Comment on this clonotype: A read error may account for a junction end that differs from germline. The V gene is TRBV20-1, the J gene TRBJ2-3; 8 nucleotides agree with TRBD2. Germline V lookup: CDR1 DFQATT, CDR2 SNEGSKA (reference sequence). CDR3 size: 17 residues. The CDR3 spells CCARGYWGSGITDTQYF. The CDR3, as DNA: TGCTGTGCTAGAGGTTACTGGGGTAGCGGGATCACAGATACGCAGTATTTT.

The CDR3 sequence: CASSWTDYGYTF. The CDR3 DNA reads as TGTGCCAGCAGTTGGACAGACTATGGCTACACCTTC. The genes are TRBV12-3 or TRBV12-4 and TRBJ1-2; D may be TRBD1 (6 bases). The V gene lost 4 bases and the J gene lost 3 bases, with 6 bases spanning the gap. CDR3 length: 12 amino acids.

This clonotype has a count of ten or more. The DNA of the CDR3 is TGCGCCAGCAGCTTGGGTGGGACAGGAACCTACGAGCAGTACTTC. Protein: CASSLGGTGTYEQYF. The J gene is TRBJ2-7, the V gene TRBV5-1, with 8 positions matching TRBD1. Per germline, CDR1 SGHRS and CDR2 YFSETQ. V lost 0 bases, J lost 2 bases, and 4 bases stayed unmatched. This CDR3 has 15 amino acids.

This clonotype was recorded at least ten times. This CDR3 reads CASSVWGGYEQYF. The CDR3 DNA sequence: TGTGCCAGCAGCGTTTGGGGCGGGTACGAGCAGTACTTC. This sequence joins TRBV11-2 and TRBJ2-7; D assignment may be TRBD1 or TRBD2 (5 bases each). CDR1 and CDR2 (germline): SGHAT, FQNNGV. The CDR3 contains 13 residues. V was clipped by 5 bases and J by 4 bases, with 12 bases between them.

The V and J genes are TRBV12-3 or TRBV12-4 and TRBJ2-3, with D perhaps TRBD1 or TRBD2 (5 bases each). This CDR3 spans 14 amino acids. V was clipped by 6 bases and J by 7 bases, with 17 bases between them. The DNA of the CDR3 is TGTGCCAGCAGGCCGGGACCTGGACCAAATACGCAGTATTTT. Protein sequence: CASRPGPGPNTQYF.

This clonotype was counted a few times. V usage is TRBV6-5 and J usage is TRBJ1-5, with a possible D match to TRBD1 (5 bases). Germline CDR1 is MNHEY and CDR2 is SVGAGI. With 2 bases removed from V and 9 bases from J, the gap between germline ends came to 11 bases. The length of the CDR3 is 13 residues. The CDR3 reads CASSYDRGGPQHF. The CDR3 coding sequence is TGTGCCAGCAGTTACGACCGGGGGGGGCCCCAGCATTTT.